A single TCR beta chain is shown here with its context. This clone was recorded once. No antigen is known for it. The sample holds no much larger clone one base away, and base qualities are not on file. The sample belongs to a study of blood T cell repertoires in COVID-19 (dated by TCRdb to 2020 to 2021). In terms of the full investigation: Samples covering the acute and convalescent phases of COVID-19 were provided by collaborators in the United States, Italy and Spain. The samples were drawn from two sources: the first 160 participants of the ongoing ImmuneRACE study, and 1,200 or so subjects contributed by 6 global collaborators. The material from the prospective study consisted of cDNA or gDNA derived from T cells, B-cell-depleted T cells, or PBMCs. Where HLA class I and class II types were available, the types were taken from metadata supplied by the sample provider, not from assay-based typing. Deeply sampled blood TCRbeta repertoires from subjects exposed to, actively infected with, or recovered from COVID-19 were included in the dataset. Nearly every sample came with metadata listing a de-identified subject ID, COVID-19 status, age in years and sex. The repertoires were made available in a free public database intended to serve as a resource for research on the immune response to SARS-CoV-2. Overall study outcomes, separate from this receptor: The quantity of clinical and demographic metadata differed by source and by participant and was supplied without curation.

The trim is 8 bases for V and 6 bases for J, with a gap of 20 bases between the germline ends. Via the germline V gene, CDR1 is MDHEN and CDR2 SYDVKM. The CDR3 measures 15 amino acids from cysteine to phenylalanine. The kept DNA is CDR3 alone, 45 bases in frame from the first base. Each collaborating institution followed its own protocols to collect whole blood in K2EDTA tubes. Collaborator samples were shipped for TCRbeta analysis as frozen whole blood, isolated PBMCs, or DNA extracted from either sample type. TCRbeta CDR3 regions were amplified from genomic DNA using the immunoSEQ Assay, a bias-controlled multiplex PCR. Under the source paper's analysis protocol: The number of nucleated cells in each sample was estimated from the amplification of reference gene primers within the assay. To quantify the absolute abundance of each unique TCRbeta CDR3 rearrangement, sequence reads were collapsed and filtered. For each sample, productive Simpson clonality was calculated as the square root of Simpson's diversity index across productive rearrangements. Not all clones reach the TCRdb copy of this immuneACCESS table, which keeps in-frame sequences only. Checked studies attribute under half of the gap to unresolved V genes and leave the rest unexplained. V and J calls and clone size are given by that table; D and trimming were obtained from the DNA. The sample table records nearly 60,000 clones; almost 90% of these occur just once. About 13% of the sample belongs to the ten largest clones.

The source of this sequence is a man in his fifties or sixties with active COVID-19. The rearranged chain carries TRBV28 and TRBJ2-1, and TRBD1 may be the D gene, going by 7 matching bases. Sequences were obtained from peripheral blood. The DNA reads as follows: TGTGCCAGCTGGGGGGCGGGACAGCTCCTCAATGAGCAGTTCTTC. Translated, it reads CASWGAGQLLNEQFF. When the CDR3 is completed using the reference TRBV28 and TRBJ2-1 genes on either side, the full variable domain is DVKVTQSSRYLVKRTGEKVFLECVQDMDHENMFWYRQDPGLGLRLIYFSYDVKMKEKGDIPEGYSVSREKKERFSLILESASTNQTSMYLCASWGAGQLLNEQFFGPGTRLTVL.